The sequence of this T cell receptor (beta chain) was determined in a study of technical replicates of blood from a handful of donors. Here immunoSEQ multiplex PCR was the method, and the copy in TCRdb shows in-frame clones only, minus some. The sample lists some 99,000 clones, roughly 96% seen once, with about 0.19% in the top ten. The CDR3 sequence is 14 residues long. The V gene lost 2 bases and the J gene lost 4 bases, with 11 bases spanning the gap. The germline CDR1 and CDR2 sequences are SGDLS and YYNGEE. Specimen: T cells isolated from PBMCs. This sequence originates from a human donor in good health. The genes are TRBV9 and TRBJ2-3; maybe TRBD2 (6 bases). The CDR3 sequence: CASSVSGRADTQYF. CDR3 nucleotides: TGTGCCAGCAGCGTTAGCGGACGGGCAGATACGCAGTATTTT. The full variable domain, rest sourced from reference TRBV9 and TRBJ2-3, is DSGVTQTPKHLITATGQRVTLRCSPRSGDLSVYWYQQSLDQGLQFLIQYYNGEERAKGNILERFSAQQFPDLHSELNLSSLELGDSALYFCASSVSGRADTQYFGPGTRLTVL.